This T cell receptor beta chain was documented in a study of cytomegalovirus exposure and HLA in healthy donors listed by TCRdb under 2017. Looking at the study overall: According to an earlier analysis of 550 to 700 of the donors, about 179 million T cells yielded 117 million unique TCR beta sequences and 250 to 350 Gb of sequence data. HLA typing covered class I and class II loci at four-digit resolution. The genetic ancestry cluster associated with self-reported Caucasian donors included over 65% of the approximately 400 genotyped donors. Every repertoire in the discovery cohort had been generated on one and the same sequencing platform. The later analysis used no new phenotypic data to find candidate immune exposures, relying instead on TCR beta sequences and their occurrence across donors. Donor age, sex, ethnicity and CMV serostatus were collected together with the repertoire data. In a later genetic analysis, genome-wide SNP genotypes for about 65% of the 666 donors were used, and that subset was treated as a discovery cohort. To predict cytomegalovirus infection status, the study combined high-throughput TCR immunosequencing, statistical association of individual TCRs with disease status, and machine learning. About 280 gigabases of sequencing data and 91 million or so unique TCR sequences made up an early release that covered fewer than 650 HLA-typed donors. A separate validation cohort of about 110 different subjects was used in addition to the roughly 640-subject first cohort. In an earlier analysis of 587 of the donors, high-throughput TCR beta sequencing was used to judge whether each TCR beta V gene segment behaved as functional or pseudogenic. Roughly five DR-DQ haplotypes were handled as single units for association and clustering because linkage in the cohort was strong. The number of donors typed differed by locus, with roughly 620-630 for A, B, C, DRB1 and DQB1, 522 for DQA1, 606 for DPA1, and under 490 for DPB1. To study patterns of TCR occurrence, a later analysis re-analyzed previously published TCR beta repertoires from 550 to 800 donors and added high-resolution HLA genotyping. The study aimed to test whether cataloging public T cell receptors could reveal signatures of past pathogen exposure. The study profiled the T cell repertoires of 550 to 700 subjects by immunosequencing and related them to cytomegalovirus serostatus. Across about 370 genotyped donors of the cohort, an average of about 220,000 unique TCR beta nucleotide sequences per donor were sequenced, and approximately 19% of those sequences were non-productive. Results the study describes overall, beyond this receptor: Because counts were too low, about 18 rarely observed V segments, including chromosome 9 orphons, were excluded from the earlier analysis of a few hundred of the donors. A cluster of highly shared sequence variants was judged likely to be a technical artifact of the sequencing pipeline. Assigning TCR associations to individual alleles was difficult when HLA alleles, especially DR and DQ, strongly co-occurred. The presence/absence analyses assumed that sequencing depth was roughly uniform across donors, and that assumption may not be true. In a later genetic analysis, fewer N-insertions in productive TCRs were reported among donors in an Asian-associated ancestry cluster than the roughly 710-donor mean. A total of some 180 TCR beta chains were listed by the study as associated with cytomegalovirus. In a later analysis, several top co-occurrence clusters were reported to appear linked to parvovirus B19, influenza, CMV and Epstein-Barr virus. Three of the identified cytomegalovirus-associated TCR beta chains were confirmed in vitro to be specific for cytomegalovirus antigens. In a later genetic analysis, a missense DCLRE1C variant was associated with V-gene and J-gene trimming of TCR beta chains, and the association was replicated in an independent cohort. Specific HLA alleles were associated with 15,000 to 20,000 TCR beta sequences at a false discovery rate of 0.05 in a later analysis. According to a later analysis, TCR association rates differed among HLA loci, with DRB1 alleles showing the most associated TCRs and HLA-C alleles showing the fewest. Because HLA typing was missing for some donors at each locus, association tests included only the typed subset. Cytomegalovirus status was reported to be diagnosed by the classifier with high specificity and sensitivity in both the original and validation cohorts. In a later analysis, HLA-associated TCR beta chains were found to be more clonally expanded and to have lower generation probabilities than equally common non-associated chains. Most TCR sequences were observed very rarely across donors, whereas some public TCRs were present in many individuals. Correlated functional status among segregating V segments might be attributable to linkage disequilibrium, but an unknown experimental factor could not be ruled out. In an earlier analysis of some 500 of the donors, most TCR beta V segments appeared in productive rearrangements about 87% or about 30% of the time, broadly matching IMGT annotations. Immune exposure information for the cohort was limited to CMV serostatus. A further reported finding was that TCR beta sequences accurately predicted the HLA-A and HLA-B alleles for most subjects in the first cohort. Most CMV-associated TCR beta chains appeared to be HLA-restricted in a later analysis, and the HLA associations seemed to be driven largely by CMV exposure. Only TCR beta chains were sequenced in this cohort, and the absence of alpha or paired-chain data limited detectable features. The authors suggested that the approach could potentially be extended to other disease states and immunological phenotypes.

This clone was seen more than once but under ten times. No cognate antigen has been identified for it. No much larger clonotype is one base removed from it; base qualities were not supplied. Library preparation used the immunoSEQ multiplex PCR assay. The multiplex PCR relied on a mix of 60 forward primers for TCR Vbeta segments and 13 reverse primers for TCR Jbeta segments. The CDR3 region of rearranged TCR beta genes was amplified from genomic DNA with a multiplex PCR assay. The Illumina HiSeq System was used to sequence the amplified TCR beta libraries as 87-base-pair reads. Turning to the authors' computational methods: In a later analysis, about 80 million unique TCR beta chains were counted across the 690 or so repertoires, and roughly 11 million of these chains were shared by at least two donors. To remove PCR and sequencing errors, raw reads were error-corrected and collapsed into unique sequences using a nearest-neighbor algorithm that merged closely related sequences. CDR3 sequences were aligned to IMGT reference sequences to assign V, D and J gene segments. For a sequence to be retained, a match of at least six nucleotides to both a V gene segment and a J gene segment was required. Rearrangements were called productive when the CDR3 lacked stop codons and stayed in frame with V and J; all others were non-productive. CDR3 was defined by IMGT convention, running from the second conserved V-encoded cysteine to the conserved J-encoded phenylalanine. The earlier analysis of about 620 of the donors excluded sequences that lacked an unambiguous match to a single V gene segment. In an earlier analysis of about 590 of the donors, a V segment was called functional when productive rearrangements were above 56.7%, and segregating when the standard deviation between donors exceeded 5%. A statistical classification framework was built for diagnosing cytomegalovirus status from the catalog of TCR beta chain sequences. A later analysis assigned V and J genes by comparing TCR nucleotide sequences with IMGT/GENE-DB human TR gene sequences. In a later analysis, CDR3 sequences and most-parsimonious VDJ recombination scenarios were assigned using the TCRdist pipeline. In a later analysis, every TCR beta chain was defined by the combination of its CDR3 amino acid sequence and its V-gene family, and reads without a unique V-gene family were dropped. In a later analysis, some 600 highly shared, low-generation-probability nucleotide sequences were removed to address suspected cross-contamination and a sequencing artifact. A later analysis calculated a clonal expansion index for each public chain from normalized within-repertoire ranks of inferred template counts. In a later analysis, generation probabilities were computed with a VDJ recombination model fitted to out-of-frame rearrangements, and the resulting probabilities were checked against IGoR. Hypergeometric tests were used in a later analysis to score TCR-TCR, TCR-HLA and TCR-CMV co-occurrence, with a repertoire-size bias correction applied to the TCR pairs. In a later analysis, false discovery rates were estimated by permuting HLA or CMV assignments 20 times. In a later analysis, co-occurring TCRs were grouped using DBSCAN, and TCRdist sequence similarity was added for clustering within HLA-allele-positive subsets. Repertoires with fewer than 30,000 or more than 120,000 public chains, plus five repertoires with anomalous nucleotide sharing, were excluded from co-occurrence clustering. Held by TCRdb, this immuneACCESS table contains in-frame sequences only and omits some clones. Under half of the omission traces to an unresolved V gene where checked; the cause of the rest is unknown. V, J and clone size are those of that table, while D and trimming were read from the DNA. Within this sample are fewer than 200,000 clones, with 77% of them counted one time only. The ten largest clones take up about 2.6% of the sample.

In total, fewer than 750 healthy bone marrow donors made up the cohort. At the time of sampling, all cohort members were nominally healthy, though unrecorded immune exposures were likely present. The donor was CMV seropositive and was included in the group of 250 to 300 seropositive cohort members. Each donor provided a peripheral blood sample, and peripheral blood mononuclear cells were used for TCR beta sequencing. Genomic DNA extraction from the blood cell samples was performed with the Qiagen DNeasy Blood Extraction Kit. This TCR came from a woman aged 40 to 50 in good health and CMV-seropositive. The specimen sequenced was PBMCs.

The CDR3 corresponds to CASGRPAYNEQFF. In nucleotides, the sequence is TGTGCCAGCGGGAGGCCTGCCTACAATGAGCAGTTCTTC. The chain couples TRBV6-5 to TRBJ2-1; the D segment could be TRBD2, given 6 matching bases. The junction carries 10 bases between V and J, which are trimmed by 8 bases and 2 bases respectively. The CDR3 measures 13 amino acids from cysteine to phenylalanine. Just CDR3 DNA is preserved here, 39 bases in frame from base 1. CDR1 and CDR2 were assigned from the germline V gene as MNHEY and SVGAGI.